This T cell receptor (beta chain) originates from a study of tumor and adjacent non-tumor tissue in lung cancer. Whole-study context: Stage I to III disease affected approximately 11 men and about five women aged roughly 30 to 80. Each sample yielded about 4.17 million productive TCRbeta reads on average.

The CDR3 spans 14 residues. V lost 0 bases and J lost 7, with 9 bases in between. Looked up from germline, CDR1 is LNHNV and CDR2 is YYDKDF (reference sequence). A modified ARM-PCR protocol with three rounds of nested PCR amplified TCRbeta. TCRdb analysed the multiplex PCR reads with MiXCR anew, one entry per CDR3 protein. The data contain 89,000 or so distinct CDR3 sequences, 61% of them singletons. No cell sorting was done before RNA was extracted from the tissue. Broader study findings: TCR diversity was significantly greater in tumor than normal lung tissue. Tumor repertoires had a smaller top 100 clone share than normal lung.

This clonotype was observed a handful of times. Its antigen is not known. This receptor was taken from a man between 70 and 80 years old with non-small cell lung cancer. V and J are TRBV15 and TRBJ2-2; D is unclear. Sequencing was performed on lung tumor tissue. Here the CDR3 reads CATSRERALGELFF. CDR3 in DNA: TGTGCCACCAGCAGAGAAAGGGCTCTCGGGGAGCTGTTTTTT. Drawing the rest from reference TRBV15 and TRBJ2-2, the complete variable domain is DAMVIQNPRYQVTQFGKPVTLSCSQTLNHNVMYWYQQKSSQAPKLLFHYYDKDFNNEADTPDNFQSRRPNTSFCFLDIRSPGLGDTAMYLCATSRERALGELFFGEGSRLTVL.